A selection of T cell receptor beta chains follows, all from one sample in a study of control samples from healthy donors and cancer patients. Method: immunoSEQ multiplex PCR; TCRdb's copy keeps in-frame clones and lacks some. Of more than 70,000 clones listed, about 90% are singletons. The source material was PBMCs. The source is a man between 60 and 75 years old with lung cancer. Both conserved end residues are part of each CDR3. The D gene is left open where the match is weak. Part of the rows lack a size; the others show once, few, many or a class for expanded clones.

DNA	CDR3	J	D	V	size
TGTGCCAGCAGCTTTCGAGCGGGGGACGGCACAGATACGCAGTATTTT	CASSFRAGDGTDTQYF	TRBJ2-3	TRBD2	TRBV7-3	.
TGTGCCAACAGTTACGGGACTAGGGGACACTATGGCTACACCTTC	CANSYGTRGHYGYTF	TRBJ1-2	.	TRBV6-5	.
TGTGCCAGCAGCGCAAGACAGAGAAGCTCCTACAATGAGCAGTTCTTC	CASSARQRSSYNEQFF	TRBJ2-1	.	TRBV7-3	.
TGTGCCTGGAGTTCGACGGACAGAACATATAATTCACCCCTCCACTTT	CAWSSTDRTYNSPLHF	TRBJ1-6	.	TRBV30	.
TGTGCCAGCACCACCGGGACAGCGTATTCACCCCTCCACTTT	CASTTGTAYSPLHF	TRBJ1-6	TRBD1	TRBV27	once
TGTGCCTGGAGTCTCGGAGTCTCTGGAAACACCATATATTTT	CAWSLGVSGNTIYF	TRBJ1-3	.	TRBV30	.
TGTGCCACCAGCAGAGAGCCAGGGACTTTCGATGGCTACACCTTC	CATSREPGTFDGYTF	TRBJ1-2	.	TRBV15	.
TGTGCCAGCCATTCCGGGGGGCAGGGCGACACTGAAGCTTTCTTT	CASHSGGQGDTEAFF	TRBJ1-1	.	TRBV6-5	.
TGTGCCAGCAGCCAAGCGGTGACTGGAAACACCATATATTTT	CASSQAVTGNTIYF	TRBJ1-3	.	TRBV3-1/TRBV3-2	.
TGCGCCAGCAGTCAATCCTCCGGACTATCCGGCGATACGCAGTATTTT	CASSQSSGLSGDTQYF	TRBJ2-3	.	TRBV23-1	few
TGCGCCAGCAGCCAAGTGGGGGATAGCAATCAGCCCCAGCATTTT	CASSQVGDSNQPQHF	TRBJ1-5	.	TRBV4-1	.
TGTGCCAGCAGCCGGGGGCTCCCCAGGGATACGCAGTATTTT	CASSRGLPRDTQYF	TRBJ2-3	.	TRBV7-2	.
TGTGCCAGCGCGGCAGGTTTTAGCAATCAGCCCCAGCATTTT	CASAAGFSNQPQHF	TRBJ1-5	.	TRBV7-9	.
TGTGCCAGCAGCGAATCCTACTCCGGAACGGGAAACACCATATATTTT	CASSESYSGTGNTIYF	TRBJ1-3	.	TRBV9	.
TGTGCCAGCAGCCGAAGGGACAGCGACACTGAAGCTTTCTTT	CASSRRDSDTEAFF	TRBJ1-1	TRBD1	TRBV6-2/TRBV6-3	.
TGTGCCAGCAGCTTATTAGGGGGAGGTGAAAAACTGTTTTTT	CASSLLGGGEKLFF	TRBJ1-4	.	TRBV7-9	.
TGTGCCAGCAGCCAAGATCGGCCCGGGGTCCGCCAAGAGACCCAGTACTTC	CASSQDRPGVRQETQYF	TRBJ2-5	.	TRBV3-1/TRBV3-2	.
TGTGCCAGCAGCCCCCGACAGGGAAGAAATTCACCCCTCCACTTT	CASSPRQGRNSPLHF	TRBJ1-6	TRBD1	TRBV7-8	.
TGTGCCAGCAGCTTCAGGGTGGATGAAAAACTGTTTTTT	CASSFRVDEKLFF	TRBJ1-4	.	TRBV7-2	.
TGCGCCAGCAGCCAAGTCACGGGAGCTCTTACCTACGAGCAGTACTTC	CASSQVTGALTYEQYF	TRBJ2-7	.	TRBV4-1	.
TGTGCCAGCAGGACTGACTTATACGTTACAGATACGCAGTATTTT	CASRTDLYVTDTQYF	TRBJ2-3	.	TRBV2	.
TGTGCCAGCAGTTTACAAGTGGGGGACGAGCAGTACTTC	CASSLQVGDEQYF	TRBJ2-7	.	TRBV27	few
TGTGCCAGCAGCGTACAAAGCTCTGGAAACACCATATATTTT	CASSVQSSGNTIYF	TRBJ1-3	.	TRBV9	.
TGCAGCGTTAAAACAAGGACAGGGAATGGCTACACCTTC	CSVKTRTGNGYTF	TRBJ1-2	TRBD1	TRBV29-1	few
TGTGCCAGCAGCTCCGGTCAGTCTTGGGGAACCGGGGAGCTGTTTTTT	CASSSGQSWGTGELFF	TRBJ2-2	.	TRBV7-3	.
TGCAGTCACAACACTGAAGCTTTCTTT	CSHNTEAFF	TRBJ1-1	.	TRBV20-1	.
TGTGCCAGCAGTGAAGCGAGTCCCCTGAGTCAGCCCCAGCATTTT	CASSEASPLSQPQHF	TRBJ1-5	.	TRBV6-1	.
TGTGCCAGCAGCTTAAACAAAGCAGGAGGCACTGAAGCTTTCTTT	CASSLNKAGGTEAFF	TRBJ1-1	.	TRBV7-2	.
TGTGCCAGCAGCTCCCCGAGTCGGGCAGCAGATACGCAGTATTTT	CASSSPSRAADTQYF	TRBJ2-3	.	TRBV5-5	.
TGTGCCAGCAGCCCGTTCAGGGGGGGAAACACCGGGGAGCTGTTTTTT	CASSPFRGGNTGELFF	TRBJ2-2	.	TRBV7-3	.
TGTGCCAGCAGTTACGACCCTAACACTGAAGCTTTCTTT	CASSYDPNTEAFF	TRBJ1-1	.	TRBV7-3	.
TGTGCCAGCAGCTTTCAGGGCAATCAGCCCCAGCATTTT	CASSFQGNQPQHF	TRBJ1-5	.	TRBV7-2	once
TGCGCCAGCAGCCCCGCTTTTTTTCAGGGGGGGACCGGGGAGCTGTTTTTT	CASSPAFFQGGTGELFF	TRBJ2-2	.	TRBV5-1	.
TGTGCCAGCAGCTTAGTGGGAACAGCCCAAGAGACCCAGTACTTC	CASSLVGTAQETQYF	TRBJ2-5	.	TRBV7-9	once
TGTGCCAGCAGCCCCGGGGGTAACTATGGCTACACCTTC	CASSPGGNYGYTF	TRBJ1-2	.	TRBV6-6	.
TGCGCCAGCAGCTTGGGGGAGCGGGACTATGGCTACACCTTC	CASSLGERDYGYTF	TRBJ1-2	.	TRBV5-1	.
TGTGCCAGCTCACAGGGGAGTCGGGTTGAAAAACTGTTTTTT	CASSQGSRVEKLFF	TRBJ1-4	.	TRBV18	.
TGTGCCAGCAAGAGAACGGCAGTCGGCAATGAGCAGTTCTTC	CASKRTAVGNEQFF	TRBJ2-1	.	TRBV6-5	.
TGCAGCGCCGCCCGACAGCTGGGGGACACTGAAGCTTTCTTT	CSAARQLGDTEAFF	TRBJ1-1	.	TRBV29-1	.
TGTGCCATCAGTGAGTCATTGGTTTATGGCTACACCTTC	CAISESLVYGYTF	TRBJ1-2	.	TRBV10-3	.
TGTGCCAGCAGCTTCTTGGGACAGGGCTACGAGCAGTACTTC	CASSFLGQGYEQYF	TRBJ2-7	TRBD1	TRBV5-5	.
TGTGCCAGCAGCTTCCCACCGCGACAACTTTCCACCGGGGAGCTGTTTTTT	CASSFPPRQLSTGELFF	TRBJ2-2	.	TRBV7-9	.
TGCGCCAGCAGCGGCGATAGCGGGATAAGCACAGATACGCAGTATTTT	CASSGDSGISTDTQYF	TRBJ2-3	TRBD2	TRBV5-1	once
TGCGCCAGCAGCCGGGCTAGCACAGAGAGAGAGACCCAGTACTTC	CASSRASTERETQYF	TRBJ2-5	.	TRBV5-1	.
TGTGCCAGTAGTATCCCGACAGGGGGCGACGGCTACACCTTC	CASSIPTGGDGYTF	TRBJ1-2	TRBD1	TRBV19	.
TGTGCCACCAGTGGGCAGGGAGGTAGCACCGGGGAGCTGTTTTTT	CATSGQGGSTGELFF	TRBJ2-2	.	TRBV24-1	.